The entry below gives a single T cell receptor (beta chain) sequence along with its context. The antigen is unknown. The CD45RO-CCR7+CD27+CD95- phenotype denoted naive CD8+ T cells. The data are from a study of CXCR3-negative and CXCR3-positive naive CD8 T cells. Whole-study context: There were 140 million or so TRB reads altogether, and each library had about 1.5 +/- 0.3 million of them. Study results and caveats: Unlike memory cells, which differed, naive CXCR3-negative and CXCR3-positive cells had similar TRBV-TRBJ usage. CXCR3-positive naive cells had TRB CDR3s that were more hydrophobic than CXCR3-negative naive cells had. Cryopreservation partially decreased CXCR3 expression, and most assays used fresh PBMCs.

All TRB cDNA libraries came from 5' RACE performed with UMI labels. From its re-call of the 5' RACE reads, TCRdb lists each CDR3 protein once, without DNA. The table for this sample gives some 120,000 distinct CDR3 sequences. This CDR3 has 16 residues. Germline-derived CDR1 and CDR2 are MNHEY and SVGAGI. The chain recombines TRBV6-5 with TRBJ2-1; TCRdb outputs TRBD2, but without DNA this stays unchecked. This clonotype was obtained from a human donor in good health. Some clones in this sample may be carry-over from other donors' samples. The sequenced sample was naive CXCR3+ CD8+ T cells from blood. As for subset: CD45RO-CCR7+CD27+CD95- naive CD8+ T cells expressing CXCR3 (TNR3+). Here the CDR3 reads CASSYSVAGAFNEQFF.